This T cell receptor (beta chain) was observed in a study of glioma-infiltrating T cells after dendritic cell vaccination. Notes on this clone: The target antigen is unknown.

The study, taken as a whole, reports: TCR clonality showed no direct relationship with survival.

Sequenced by immunoSEQ multiplex PCR; TCRdb stores in-frame clones only, minus some. Of more than 95,000 clones detected, around 80% appear once; the ten largest clones hold about 5.7%. Time point defined: after dendritic cell vaccination, including at tumor progression/relapse. This sample comprised blood, obtained after dendritic cell vaccination. The clonotype originates from a human donor with glioblastoma.

This CDR3 is CSVVVPGGYYEQYF. The CDR3 coding sequence is TGCAGCGTTGTCGTCCCAGGGGGCTACTACGAGCAGTACTTC. The chain couples TRBV29-1 to TRBJ2-7, with 8 bases lining up with TRBD1. The junction had 8 bases not matched to a gene; V was cut back by 4 bases and J by 3 bases. The CDR3 has 14 residues. Germline V CDR1 and CDR2: SQVTM, ANQGSEA.